This TCR beta chain was documented in a study of blood T cells in healthy people across ages. Overall study findings and caveats: When set beside aged donors, long-lived donors presented more naive CD4+ cells and higher diversity. As age increased, TCR beta diversity per million T cells fell in a roughly linear fashion. Diversity estimated from one million T cells was considered an underestimate.

Alongside a J-beta primer mix, a sample-barcoded 5' primer served in a second PCR lasting about 6 to 11 cycles. Each CDR3 protein is one row after TCRdb ran MiXCR on the 5' RACE reads. Counted here are more than 800,000 distinct CDR3 sequences, 40% to 45% occurring once; the ten biggest clones make up under 20%. The CDR3 extends over 16 amino acids. Germline CDR1 is MNHEY and CDR2 is SMNVEV (reference sequence). With 5 bases clipped from V and 0 bases from J, the junction kept 6 bases outside the gene matches. As regards this clonotype: Its antigen remains unidentified.

The sequencing sample was made of blood. The sequence was obtained from a woman aged 60-70 years in good health. This rearrangement joins TRBV27 to TRBJ2-4, with 8 bases fitting TRBD1. CDR3 sequence (DNA): TGTGCCAGCAGTCACCGGACAGGGCTAGCCAAAAACATTCAGTACTTC. This gives the protein CASSHRTGLAKNIQYF.